The T cell receptor beta chain described here comes from a study of OX40 agonist ivuxolimab in advanced cancers. The wider study: Prior anti-PD-1, anti-PD-L1 or anti-CTLA-4 therapy was allowed; more than 30% had some.

As regards this clone: Antigen unknown.

The CDR3 loop spans 15 amino acids. Germline V CDR1 and CDR2: SGHTA, FQGTGA. Trimming pared 6 bases from V and 2 bases from J, leaving 17 bases between. TCRdb's copy holds only in-frame clones and misses some; the assay was immunoSEQ multiplex PCR. The sample contains some 150,000 clones, 90% of which appear only once. Study-level points and caveats: Compared with CD4+, CD8+ T cells on average had more expanded clones. Researchers did not determine the expanded peripheral T cells' antigen specificity.

Source: CD4+ or CD8+ T cells sorted from blood, taken in a trial of the OX40 agonist ivuxolimab. The gene calls are TRBV7-3 and TRBJ2-7, with no clear D. This clonotype originated in an adult with an advanced solid tumor such as melanoma, head and neck, liver or kidney cancer. The CDR3 loop is CASSPGRAETYEQYF. CDR3 nucleotides: TGTGCCAGCAGTCCCGGTAGGGCCGAGACCTACGAGCAGTACTTC.